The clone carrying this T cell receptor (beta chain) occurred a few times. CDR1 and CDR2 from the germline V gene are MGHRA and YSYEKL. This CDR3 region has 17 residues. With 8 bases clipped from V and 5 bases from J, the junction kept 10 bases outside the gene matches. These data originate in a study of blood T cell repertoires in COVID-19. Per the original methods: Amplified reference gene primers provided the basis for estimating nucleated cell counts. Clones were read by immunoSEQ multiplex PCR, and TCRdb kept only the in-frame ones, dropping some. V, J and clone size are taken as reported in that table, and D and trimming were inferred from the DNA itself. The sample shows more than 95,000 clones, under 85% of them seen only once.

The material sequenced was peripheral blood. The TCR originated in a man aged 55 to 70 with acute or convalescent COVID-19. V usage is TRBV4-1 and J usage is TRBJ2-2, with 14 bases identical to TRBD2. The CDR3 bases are TGCGCCAGCTCCAGTTCTAGACTAGCGGGAGGGACCGGGGAGCTGTTTTTT. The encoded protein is CASSSSRLAGGTGELFF.